A single sample gave rise to the 13 T cell receptor beta chains below, sequenced in a study of blood T cell repertoires in COVID-19. Only in-frame clones appear in the TCRdb table, and some are missing; sequencing was by immunoSEQ multiplex PCR. This sample has around 430,000 clones, with around 89% found just once. Sequencing used peripheral blood. The receptors were sampled from a woman between 45 and 60 years old with COVID-19, enrolled during active disease.

V is TRBV19 and J is TRBJ2-2; 11 bases match TRBD1. V lost 5 bases and J lost 4; bases outside the gene matches: 6. Germline V gene lookup returns CDR1 LNHDA and CDR2 SQIVND (reference sequence). The length of the CDR3 is 16 residues. The CDR3 DNA reads as TGTGCCAGTAGTCCCCGGGGGACAGGGGGCACCGGGGAGCTGTTTTTT. Translated, it gives CASSPRGTGGTGELFF.

This chain uses TRBV5-1 with TRBJ2-3; the match to TRBD2 covers 8 bases. The CDR3 has 20 amino acids. Germline loops: CDR1 SGHRS, CDR2 YFSETQ. With 1 base clipped from V and 0 bases from J, the junction kept 16 bases outside the gene matches. The CDR3 sequence: CASSLNPPGLGSPSTDTQYF. The CDR3 DNA sequence: TGCGCCAGCAGCTTGAACCCCCCGGGACTAGGATCTCCTAGCACAGATACGCAGTATTTT.

The rearrangement joins TRBV2 to TRBJ2-3, with TRBD2 matching 13 bases. CDR3 length: 15 amino acids. V lost 10 bases and J lost 4; bases outside the gene matches: 8. Per germline, CDR1 SNHLY and CDR2 FYNNEI. The CDR3 loop is CAISPGLAGSDTQYF. The CDR3 DNA is TGTGCCATCTCGCCGGGACTAGCGGGGTCAGATACGCAGTATTTT. Combining the CDR3 with reference TRBV2 and TRBJ2-3 gives the whole variable domain EPEVTQTPSHQVTQMGQEVILRCVPISNHLYFYWYRQILGQKVEFLVSFYNNEISEKSEIFDDQFSVERPDGSNFTLKIRSTKLEDSAMYFCAISPGLAGSDTQYFGPGTRLTVL.

V is TRBV3-1 (or the pseudogene TRBV3-2) and J is TRBJ2-1; D gene uncertain. This CDR3 has 12 amino acids. V was cut by 4 bases and J by 12 bases, with 13 bases left in between. Germline V gene sequence: CDR1 LGHDT, CDR2 YNNKEL (reference sequence). CDR3 sequence: CASSPGGLRQFF. The CDR3 DNA follows: TGTGCCAGCAGCCCGGGTGGCTTGAGGCAGTTCTTC.

The chain is built from TRBV7-6 and TRBJ2-4, with a weak D call TRBD2 (5 bases). V was shortened by 4 bases and J by 7 bases, with 11 bases between the two germline ends. Germline-derived CDR1 and CDR2 are SGHVS and FNYEAQ. This CDR3 region has 13 residues. The CDR3 sequence is CASSYGPGNIQYF. CDR3 DNA: TGTGCCAGCAGCTATGGCCCGGGGAACATTCAGTACTTC.

The chain uses TRBV7-8 and TRBJ2-1; 8 bases line up with TRBD1. Germline assignment: CDR1 SGHVS and CDR2 FQNEAQ. The CDR3 totals 17 residues. Trimming took 5 bases from V and 1 from J; bases not matched to a gene: 10. DNA for the CDR3: TGTGCCAGCAGCCCAGGGACAGGAAAGGGGTCCTACAATGAGCAGTTCTTC. Translated, it gives CASSPGTGKGSYNEQFF.

The rearrangement links TRBV11-2 to TRBJ2-7; D ambiguous. Trimming shortened V by 5 bases and J by 0 bases, and 8 bases separated the two germline ends. This CDR3 has 13 amino acids. Per germline, CDR1 SGHAT and CDR2 FQNNGV. CDR3 coding DNA: TGTGCCAGCAGCCTCTCCCCCTCCTACGAGCAGTACTTC. Protein product: CASSLSPSYEQYF.

The chain is built from TRBV4-1 and TRBJ1-5; D is ambiguous. There are 13 residues in the CDR3. Between the trimmed V and J ends, which lost 0 bases and 7 bases, there was a span of 7 bases. Germline V lookup: CDR1 MGHRA, CDR2 YSYEKL. The CDR3 coding sequence is TGCGCCAGCAGCCAAGATTCTGCGCAGCCCCAGCATTTT. Encoded protein: CASSQDSAQPQHF.

The chain uses TRBV7-2 and TRBJ2-7; unclear D gene. Per the germline V gene, CDR1 is SGHTA and CDR2 is FQGNSA. Trimming pared 1 base from V and 4 bases from J, leaving 8 bases between. CDR3 length: 13 residues. CDR3 loop: CASSLVSGYEQYF. DNA for the CDR3: TGTGCCAGCAGCTTAGTTTCGGGTTACGAGCAGTACTTC.

J is TRBJ2-3 and V is TRBV5-1, with 8 bases matching TRBD2. This CDR3 has 15 amino acids. Germline assignment: CDR1 SGHRS and CDR2 YFSETQ. The V segment lost 1 base and the J segment 4 bases; nucleotides outside the gene matches: 5. The CDR3 DNA is TGCGCCAGCAGCTTGTCAGCGGGGGTATCAGATACGCAGTATTTT. It yields the protein CASSLSAGVSDTQYF.

This chain connects TRBV19 to TRBJ1-5, with D tentatively TRBD1 (5 bases). The CDR3 is 16 amino acids. CDR1 and CDR2 from the germline V gene are LNHDA and SQIVND (reference sequence). With 0 bases removed from V and 0 bases from J, the gap between germline ends came to 9 bases. The CDR3 reads CASSIDPGYSNQPQHF. The CDR3 DNA sequence: TGTGCCAGTAGTATAGATCCAGGGTATAGCAATCAGCCCCAGCATTTT.

This clone was seen only once. The J gene is TRBJ2-1, the V gene TRBV27; 11 positions match TRBD1. CDR3 length equals 15 residues. The germline V gene encodes CDR1 MNHEY and CDR2 SMNVEV (reference sequence). V lost 8 bases, J lost 2 bases, and 5 bases stayed unmatched. This CDR3 is CASGQGASPYNEQFF. As DNA, the CDR3 is TGTGCCAGCGGACAGGGGGCCTCCCCCTACAATGAGCAGTTCTTC.

A remark on this clone: The sample contains more than one DNA sequence encoding this CDR3. The V and J genes are TRBV3-1 (or the pseudogene TRBV3-2) and TRBJ1-1, with D unresolved. With 3 bases removed from V and 1 base from J, the gap between germline ends came to 12 bases. The CDR3 consists of 15 residues. Germline V lookup: CDR1 LGHDT, CDR2 YNNKEL (reference sequence). The CDR3 here is CASSHTGARNTEAFF. As DNA, the CDR3 is TGTGCCAGCAGCCATACGGGAGCCCGGAACACTGAAGCTTTCTTT.